This T cell receptor beta chain was retrieved from a study of regulatory T cells in long-lasting Graves disease. According to the study, TCR beta libraries were built with iRepertoire HTBI primers and CDR3-region Arm-PCR. TCRdb used MiXCR to reprocess the multiplex PCR reads, holding one entry per CDR3 protein. The sample shows 350,000 to 500,000 distinct CDR3 sequences, 14% of them seen only once. Sample time point: newly diagnosed GD, antithyroid drugs for less than 3 months. The TCR library was prepared using RNA isolated from PBMCs. American Thyroid Association guidelines were used to diagnose Graves' disease. This CDR3 has 14 amino acids. Trimming cost V 6 bases and J 4 bases; bases outside gene matches: 9. This clonotype has ten or more counts. The sample was also linked to a second study, of T cells in Graves' hyperthyroidism and ophthalmopathy.

The chain links TRBV12-3 or TRBV12-4 to TRBJ2-7, with 7 bases that match TRBD2. The sequence derives from a woman in her 50s with Graves disease. The specimen was peripheral blood mononuclear cells (PBMCs), collected at new diagnosis, from a patient treated with antithyroid drugs. CDR3 nucleotides: TGTGCCAGCAGCCCTACGGGACTATCGTACGAGCAGTACTTC. It is translated as CASSPTGLSYEQYF.